Below, one TCR beta chain is given with its context. Its antigen is unknown. Measured with immunoSEQ multiplex PCR; TCRdb has only the in-frame clones, and not every one. This sample has over 80,000 clones, with roughly 90% found just once. These data originate in a study of siplizumab effects on memory and regulatory T cells. The study, taken as a whole, reports: Naive T cells seemed more diverse than memory cells and seemed major alloresponse contributors. Roughly 75-95% of proliferating CD4+ or CD8+ clones lacked an assignable naive or memory phenotype.

Per the germline V gene, CDR1 is MNHEY and CDR2 is SMNVEV (reference sequence). V shed 2 bases, J shed 5 bases, and the junction held 8 bases outside the gene matches. This CDR3 contains 15 residues. The V call is TRBV27, the J call TRBJ2-5; TRBD2 aligns across 7 bases. The origin of this receptor is a human donor in good health. Source material: Tregs sorted from blood. CDR3 coding DNA: TGTGCCAGCAGTTTACGGGGCCTCGGGGGGGAGACCCAGTACTTC. This encodes CASSLRGLGGETQYF.